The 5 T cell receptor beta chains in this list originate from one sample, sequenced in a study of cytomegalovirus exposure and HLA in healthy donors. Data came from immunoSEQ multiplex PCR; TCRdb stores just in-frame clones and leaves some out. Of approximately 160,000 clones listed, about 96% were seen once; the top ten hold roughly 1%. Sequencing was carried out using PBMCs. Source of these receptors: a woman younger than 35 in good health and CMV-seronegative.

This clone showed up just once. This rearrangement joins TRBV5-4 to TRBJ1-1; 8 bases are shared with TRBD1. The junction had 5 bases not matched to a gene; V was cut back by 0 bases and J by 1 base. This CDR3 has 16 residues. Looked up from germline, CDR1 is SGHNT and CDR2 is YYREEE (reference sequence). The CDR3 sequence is CASSLGQGKENTEAFF. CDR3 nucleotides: TGTGCCAGCAGCTTGGGACAGGGGAAAGAGAACACTGAAGCTTTCTTT.

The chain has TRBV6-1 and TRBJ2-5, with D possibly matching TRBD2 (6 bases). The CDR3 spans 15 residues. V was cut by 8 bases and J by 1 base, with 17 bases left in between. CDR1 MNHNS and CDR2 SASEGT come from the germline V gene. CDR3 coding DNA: TGTGCCAGCGCCGGCGGGGCGCGGGGCCAAGAGACCCAGTACTTC. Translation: CASAGGARGQETQYF.

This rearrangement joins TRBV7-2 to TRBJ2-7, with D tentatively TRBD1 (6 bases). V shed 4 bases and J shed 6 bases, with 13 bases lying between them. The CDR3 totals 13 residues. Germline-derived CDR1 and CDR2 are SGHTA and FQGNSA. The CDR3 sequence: CASSSQDRSEQYF. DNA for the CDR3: TGTGCCAGCAGCTCGCAAGACAGGTCCGAGCAGTACTTC.

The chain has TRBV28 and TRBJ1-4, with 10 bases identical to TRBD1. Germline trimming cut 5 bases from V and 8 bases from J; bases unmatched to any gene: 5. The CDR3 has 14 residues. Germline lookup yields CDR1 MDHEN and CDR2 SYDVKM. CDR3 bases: TGTGCCAGCAGTCAGACAGGGGGCAACGAAAAACTGTTTTTT. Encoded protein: CASSQTGGNEKLFF.

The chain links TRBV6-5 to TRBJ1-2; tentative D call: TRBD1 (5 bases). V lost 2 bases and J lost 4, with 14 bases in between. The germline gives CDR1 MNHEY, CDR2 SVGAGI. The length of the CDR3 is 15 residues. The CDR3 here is CASSYASGGTYGYTF. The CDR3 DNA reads TGTGCCAGCAGTTACGCTTCGGGGGGGACCTATGGCTACACCTTC.